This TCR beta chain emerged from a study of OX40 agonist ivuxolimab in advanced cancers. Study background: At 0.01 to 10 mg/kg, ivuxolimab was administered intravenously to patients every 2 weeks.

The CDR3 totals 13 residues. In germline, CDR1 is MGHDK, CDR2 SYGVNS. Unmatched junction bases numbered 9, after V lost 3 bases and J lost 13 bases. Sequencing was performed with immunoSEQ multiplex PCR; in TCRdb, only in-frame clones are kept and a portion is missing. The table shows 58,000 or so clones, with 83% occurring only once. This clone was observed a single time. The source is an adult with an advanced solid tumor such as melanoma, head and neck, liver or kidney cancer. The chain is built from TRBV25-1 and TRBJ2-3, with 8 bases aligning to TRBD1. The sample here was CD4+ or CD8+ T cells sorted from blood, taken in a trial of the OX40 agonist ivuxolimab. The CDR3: CASSDPGQGGEYF. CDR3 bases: TGTGCCAGCAGTGATCCCGGACAGGGCGGAGAGTATTTT.